Included here is one T cell receptor (beta chain) sequence, with context. This sample is part of a study of cytomegalovirus exposure and HLA in healthy donors. Unmatched junction bases numbered 5, after V lost 8 bases and J lost 5 bases. The CDR3 is 13 residues long. Per germline, CDR1 MNHNY and CDR2 SVGAGI (reference sequence). 60 Vbeta and 13 Jbeta primers were used in PCR. Assay: immunoSEQ multiplex PCR; the TCRdb copy retains only in-frame clones and omits some. The sample records approximately 51,000 clones, around 81% being singletons. Material for sequencing was PBMCs. This chain joins TRBV6-6 and TRBJ1-4, with TRBD1 matching 7 bases. The TCR originated in a boy under 18 in good health and CMV-seropositive. The CDR3 spells CASGLTGNEKLFF. CDR3 nucleotides: TGTGCCAGCGGCCTGACAGGGAATGAAAAACTGTTTTTT.